This entry features one T cell receptor (beta chain) sequence. No much larger clone is present one base from it, and per-base qualities are unavailable. Different DNA sequences within this sample yield the same CDR3. The CDR3 contains 16 residues, cysteine and phenylalanine counted. The only DNA kept is the CDR3, 48 bases in frame from the first base. The data belong to a study of blood T cell repertoires in acute mononucleosis (dated by TCRdb to about 2020). About the study as a whole: Acute-phase samples, representing the primary response, were taken within 2 weeks of symptom onset. A mean blood EBV load of roughly 4 log10 genome copies per million B cells was observed during acute infection, and a mean blood EBV load of around 2.6 was observed at convalescence. In the acute phase, YVL-BR-specific cells accounted for a mean of roughly 2% of blood CD8 T cells, and GLC-BM-specific cells for a mean of approximately 1.1%.

The time point label corresponds to: acute infectious mononucleosis, at clinical presentation within 2 weeks of symptom onset (visit 1). The study tracked CD8 T cell responses to two immunodominant EBV epitopes, BRLF1 109 (YVL-BR) and BMLF1 280 (GLC-BM), over primary infection. A positive serum heterophile antibody test together with EBV viral capsid antigen-specific IgM pointed to primary EBV infection. Total CD8 T cells were first enriched from PBMCs by magnetic positive selection (MACS). Live CD3+ CD8+ tetramer+ cells were sorted on a FACSAria III to over 85% purity. Cells were sorted with a PE-conjugated tetramer loaded with the BRLF1 109-117 peptide. Directly ex vivo after tetramer sorting, the TCR repertoires of EBV epitope-specific CD8 T cells were deep-sequenced at acute infection and at convalescence. Donors were a few people aged roughly 18 to 29 with clinical acute infectious mononucleosis and laboratory evidence of primary EBV infection. Heparinized peripheral blood was drawn at clinical presentation with mononucleosis symptoms and was drawn again about 6 months later. Ficoll-Paque density gradient centrifugation was used to isolate PBMCs.

Total RNA from at least 9,000 sorted tetramer+ CD8 T cells was reverse transcribed into cDNA for TCR profiling. PCR amplification of CDR3 regions used primers annealing to V and J regions and added unique molecular identifiers so that templates could be tracked. The immunoSEQ platform, including its sequencing and error-correction standards, was used to profile TCRalpha and TCRbeta chains. The study's own analysis went as follows. Clonal copy numbers were corrected for sequencing and PCR errors, and CDR3s were defined per IMGT conventions. Analysis was restricted to productive rearrangements and was performed with immunoSEQ Analyzer versions 2.0 and 3.0, and gene-pairing frequencies were further processed in Microsoft Excel. Circos plots were used to visualize V-J pairings, and MEME together with a custom motifSearch program was used to find CDR3 motifs. The OLGA algorithm was used to calculate the probability of generation of TCR sequences. Clonotypes seen at both visits were called persistent; those seen only acutely were nonpersistent; those seen only at convalescence were de novo. A public TCR was defined as an amino acid clonotype used by more than one donor. The table was pulled from immuneACCESS by TCRdb, which kept in-frame rearrangements only. Such tables lose some clones; where checked, under half of the loss comes from unresolved V genes, and the rest has no known cause. The DNA gave D and trimming, while V, J and clone size come from that table. The sample has 2,000 to 2,500 clones on record, around 27% of them singletons. In total, the top ten clones hold 44% of the sample.

Beyond this particular receptor, the publication reports: Only a few donors were included in the cohort, so group averages were based on very few individuals. The low acute-to-convalescent clonotype overlap might be partly explained by sampling error, because only a fraction of each donor's blood was analyzed. In TCR repertoire selection for BRLF1 (YVL-BR), TCRalpha CDR3 motifs had a dominant role, while TCRbeta had a minimal role. Although only about 10% of unique acute clonotypes carried over into convalescence, these persisting clonotypes made up most of the response, and the remainder were seemingly replaced by new, diverse de novo clonotypes.

The rearrangement combines TRBV23-1 with TRBJ1-5; the D region possibly corresponds to TRBD1 (5 bases align). TRBV23-1 is sorted into the ORF group, with uncertain function. This sample comprised EBV YVL epitope tetramer+ CD8+ T cells sorted from PBMCs, obtained during acute infectious mononucleosis. This sample's cell subset or site label indicates: CD8 T cells binding a tetramer with EBV BRLF1 109-117 peptide (YVL-BR). This TCR derives from a woman aged 18 to 35 with infectious mononucleosis caused by EBV. The nucleotides read TGCCTGGCGAATGCGGGACCAATAATTAGCAATCAGCCCCAGCATTTT. It is translated as CLANAGPIISNQPQHF.